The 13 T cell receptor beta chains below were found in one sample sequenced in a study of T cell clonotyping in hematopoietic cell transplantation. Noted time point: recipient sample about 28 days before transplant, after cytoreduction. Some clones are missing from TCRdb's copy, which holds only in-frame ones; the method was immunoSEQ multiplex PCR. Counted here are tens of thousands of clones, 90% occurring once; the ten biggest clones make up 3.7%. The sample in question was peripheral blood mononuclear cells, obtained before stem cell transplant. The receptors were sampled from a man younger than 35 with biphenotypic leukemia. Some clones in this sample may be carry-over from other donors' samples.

The CDR3 DNA reads TGTGCCAGCAGCTTCGGCAGGGGTAGCACTGAAGCTTTCTTT. It yields the protein CASSFGRGSTEAFF. This chain joins TRBV5-6 and TRBJ1-1; D is possibly TRBD1 (6 bases). This CDR3 comprises 14 residues. V was cut by 2 bases and J by 4 bases, with 12 bases left in between. Germline V gene data show CDR1 as SGHDT and CDR2 as YYEEEE. Variable domain in full (rest from reference TRBV5-6 and TRBJ1-1): DAGVTQSPTHLIKTRGQQVTLRCSPKSGHDTVSWYQQALGQGPQFIFQYYEEEERQRGNFPDRFSGHQFPNYSSELNVNALLLGDSALYLCASSFGRGSTEAFFGQGTRLTVV.

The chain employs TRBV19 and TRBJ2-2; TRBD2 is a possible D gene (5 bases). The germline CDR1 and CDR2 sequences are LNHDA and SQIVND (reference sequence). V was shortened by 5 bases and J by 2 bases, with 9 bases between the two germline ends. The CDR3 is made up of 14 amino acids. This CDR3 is CASSAGLNTGELFF. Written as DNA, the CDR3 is TGTGCCAGTAGTGCCGGACTTAACACCGGGGAGCTGTTTTTT. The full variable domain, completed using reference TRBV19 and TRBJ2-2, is DGGITQSPKYLFRKEGQNVTLSCEQNLNHDAMYWYRQDPGQGLRLIYYSQIVNDFQKGDIAEGYSVSREKKESFPLTVTSAQKNPTAFYLCASSAGLNTGELFFGEGSRLTVL.

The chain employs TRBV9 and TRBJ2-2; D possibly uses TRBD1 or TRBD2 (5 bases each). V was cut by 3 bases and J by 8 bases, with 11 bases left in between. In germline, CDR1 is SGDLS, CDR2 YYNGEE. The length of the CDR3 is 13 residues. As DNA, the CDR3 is TGTGCCAGCAGCGCGGGACGCCCGGGGGAGCTGTTTTTT. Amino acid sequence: CASSAGRPGELFF.

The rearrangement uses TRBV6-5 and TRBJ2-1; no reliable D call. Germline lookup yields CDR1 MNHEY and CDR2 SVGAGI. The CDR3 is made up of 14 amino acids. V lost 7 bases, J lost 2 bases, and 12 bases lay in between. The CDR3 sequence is CASKDPGPYNEQFF. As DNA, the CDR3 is TGTGCCAGCAAAGACCCAGGTCCCTACAATGAGCAGTTCTTC.

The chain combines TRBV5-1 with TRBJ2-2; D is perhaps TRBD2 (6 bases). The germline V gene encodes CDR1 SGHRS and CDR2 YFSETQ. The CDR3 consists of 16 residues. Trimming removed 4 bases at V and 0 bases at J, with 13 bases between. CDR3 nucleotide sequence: TGCGCCAGCAGCCTACGGACGGGGGCGAACACCGGGGAGCTGTTTTTT. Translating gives CASSLRTGANTGELFF.

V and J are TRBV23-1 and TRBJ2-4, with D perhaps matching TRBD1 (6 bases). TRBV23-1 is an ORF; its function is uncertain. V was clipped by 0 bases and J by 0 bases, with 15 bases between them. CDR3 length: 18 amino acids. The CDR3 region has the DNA TGCGCCAGCAGTCAATCCGGCAGGGGATCGAGAGCCAAAAACATTCAGTACTTC. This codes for CASSQSGRGSRAKNIQYF.

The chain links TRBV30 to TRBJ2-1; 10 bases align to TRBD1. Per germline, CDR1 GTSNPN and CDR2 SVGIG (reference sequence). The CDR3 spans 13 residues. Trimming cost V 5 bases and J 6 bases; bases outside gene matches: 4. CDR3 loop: CAWGDRGGNEQFF. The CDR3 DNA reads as TGTGCCTGGGGGGACAGGGGAGGCAATGAGCAGTTCTTC. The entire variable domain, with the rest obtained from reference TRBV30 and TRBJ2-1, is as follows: SQTIHQWPATLVQPVGSPLSLECTVEGTSNPNLYWYRQAAGRGLQLLFYSVGIGQISSEVPQNLSASRPQDRQFILSSKKLLLSDSGFYLCAWGDRGGNEQFFGPGTRLTVL.

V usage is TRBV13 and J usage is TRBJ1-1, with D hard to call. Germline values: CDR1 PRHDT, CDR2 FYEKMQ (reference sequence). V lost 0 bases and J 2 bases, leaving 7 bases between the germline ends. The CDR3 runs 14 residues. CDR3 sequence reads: CASSLGQANTEAFF. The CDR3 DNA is TGTGCCAGCAGCTTAGGGCAGGCTAACACTGAAGCTTTCTTT.

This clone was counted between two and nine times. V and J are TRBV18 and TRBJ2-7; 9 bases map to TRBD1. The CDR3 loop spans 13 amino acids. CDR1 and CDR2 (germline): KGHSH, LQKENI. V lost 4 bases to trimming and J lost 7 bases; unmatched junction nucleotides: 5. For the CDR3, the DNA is TGTGCCAGCTCACTACAGGGGGCTCGAGAGCAGTACTTC. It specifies CASSLQGAREQYF.

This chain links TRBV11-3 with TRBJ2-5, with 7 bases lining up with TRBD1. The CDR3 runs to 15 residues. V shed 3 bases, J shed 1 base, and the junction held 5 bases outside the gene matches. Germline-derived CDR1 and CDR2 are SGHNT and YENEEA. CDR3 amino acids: CASSLAWDSQETQYF. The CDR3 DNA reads TGTGCCAGCAGCTTGGCTTGGGACAGCCAAGAGACCCAGTACTTC.

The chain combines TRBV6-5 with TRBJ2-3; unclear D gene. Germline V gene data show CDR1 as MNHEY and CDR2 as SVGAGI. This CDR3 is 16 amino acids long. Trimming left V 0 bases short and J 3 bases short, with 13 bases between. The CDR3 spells CASSYSEFTFTDTQYF. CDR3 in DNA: TGTGCCAGCAGTTACTCAGAATTCACCTTTACAGATACGCAGTATTTT.

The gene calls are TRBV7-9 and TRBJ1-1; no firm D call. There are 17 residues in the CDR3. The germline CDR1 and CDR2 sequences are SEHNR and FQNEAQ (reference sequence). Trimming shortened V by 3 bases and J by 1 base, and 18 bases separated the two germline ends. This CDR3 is CASSLNRGGTQNTEAFF. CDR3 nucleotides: TGTGCCAGCAGCTTGAACCGAGGTGGCACCCAGAACACTGAAGCTTTCTTT.

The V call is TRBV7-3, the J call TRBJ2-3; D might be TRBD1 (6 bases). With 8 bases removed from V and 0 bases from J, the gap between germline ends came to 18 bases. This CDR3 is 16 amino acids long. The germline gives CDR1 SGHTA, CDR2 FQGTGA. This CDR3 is CASARQADASTDTQYF. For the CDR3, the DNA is TGTGCCAGCGCCCGACAGGCGGATGCTAGCACAGATACGCAGTATTTT.